These T cell receptor beta chains were read from a single sample in a study of blood T cell repertoires in COVID-19. Sequencing used immunoSEQ multiplex PCR; TCRdb keeps in-frame clones, though not all of them. Altogether fewer than 650,000 clones are present, approximately 91% being singletons, with the ten largest covering roughly 7.3%. The material sequenced was peripheral blood. These receptors originate from a woman aged 50 to 60 with COVID-19, enrolled during active disease. CDR3s include the opening cysteine and the closing phenylalanine or tryptophan. D genes are given only for firm matches. Rows may omit the clone size; those that give it use once, few, many or a size class.

>TRBD2|.|TRBJ2-7|TRBV6-6
TGTGCCAGCAGTTACGGCGGGGGGGGCTCCTACGAGCAGTACTTC
CASSYGGGGSYEQYF
>TRBD1|.|TRBJ1-1|TRBV10-3
TGTGCCATCAGTGCGGACAGGGAAGCTTTCTTT
CAISADREAFF
>TRBD2|.|TRBJ2-5|TRBV6-5
TGTGCCAGCAGTTACGGCGGGGGGGAACAAGAGACCCAGTACTTC
CASSYGGGEQETQYF
>.|.|TRBJ1-3|TRBV28
TGTGCCAGCAGTTTGGTAGTAGCGGCTGGAAACACCATATATTTT
CASSLVVAAGNTIYF
>.|.|TRBJ2-7|TRBV18
TGTGCCAGCTCACCACCGAGAAGTCCCTACGAGCAGTACTTC
CASSPPRSPYEQYF
>TRBD1|.|TRBJ1-2|TRBV10-2
TGCGCCAGCAGTAGCTCGGACAGGGGGCAGGCTGGCTACACCTTC
CASSSSDRGQAGYTF
>.|once|TRBJ1-1|TRBV19
TGTGCCAGTAGTATGCGCCTCCGGAACACTGAAGCTTTCTTT
CASSMRLRNTEAFF
>.|.|TRBJ1-5|TRBV6-5
TGTGCCAGCAGTTATACGGGAGGGAATAATCAGCCCCAGCATTTT
CASSYTGGNNQPQHF
>.|.|TRBJ2-2|TRBV2
TGTGCCAGCAGTCAGGGGGGCCTTCCCGGGGAGCTGTTTTTT
CASSQGGLPGELFF
>TRBD2|.|TRBJ2-5|TRBV5-4
TGTGCCAGCAGCACCCGACTAGCGGGCACCCAAGAGACCCAGTACTTC
CASSTRLAGTQETQYF
>.|.|TRBJ1-1|TRBV2
TGTGCCAGCAGTCCTCGGCAGGGGAACACTGAAGCTTTCTTT
CASSPRQGNTEAFF
>.|.|TRBJ2-2|TRBV30
TGTGCCTCCGGGAGGGGGCCATCGAACACCGGGGAGCTGTTTTTT
CASGRGPSNTGELFF
>TRBD1|.|TRBJ2-7|TRBV5-6
TGTGCCAGCATGCCCGGGACAGGGAACTACGAGCAGTACTTC
CASMPGTGNYEQYF
>.|.|TRBJ1-6|TRBV2
TGTGCCAGCAGTTTTCAGGGACTCCTTAATTCACCCCTCCACTTT
CASSFQGLLNSPLHF
>.|.|TRBJ2-1|TRBV11-3
TGTGCCAGCAGCTTTTCTCCGAGGAATGAGCAGTTCTTC
CASSFSPRNEQFF
>.|.|TRBJ1-2|TRBV7-9
TGTGCCAGCAGGACCGGGACACTTCCTAACTATGGCTACACCTTC
CASRTGTLPNYGYTF
>.|.|TRBJ1-1|TRBV5-1
TGCGCCAGCCAACTGGAGAGCTTTATGAACACTGAAGCTTTCTTT
CASQLESFMNTEAFF
>TRBD1|.|TRBJ2-7|TRBV6-5
TGTGCCAGCAGGACAGGGGCCAGGAGCTCCTACGAGCAGTACTTC
CASRTGARSSYEQYF
>TRBD2|.|TRBJ2-2|TRBV6-4
TGTGCCAGCAGTGACCGGACTAGCGGGGGGAAACCCACCGGGGAGCTGTTTTTT
CASSDRTSGGKPTGELFF
>TRBD2|.|TRBJ2-4|TRBV19
TGTGCCAGTAGTACCCGGACTAGCGGGGGCCCTGGAAACATTCAGTACTTC
CASSTRTSGGPGNIQYF
>.|few|TRBJ1-2|TRBV19
TGTGCCAGTAGTACCGTCTATGGCTACACCTTC
CASSTVYGYTF
>TRBD1|.|TRBJ1-1|TRBV18
TGTGCCAGCTCACAAGGGACAGGGGGCAATGAAGCTTTCTTT
CASSQGTGGNEAFF
>TRBD1|.|TRBJ1-1|TRBV6-5
TGTGCCAGCAGTCAGGGACAGGGGTTCACTGAAGCTTTCTTT
CASSQGQGFTEAFF
>.|.|TRBJ1-6|TRBV11-2
TGTGCCAGCAGCTTAGTAGGCGGGGGCGGTTCACCCCTCCACTTT
CASSLVGGGGSPLHF
>.|.|TRBJ1-2|TRBV30
TGTGCCTGGAGTGTGTCAGGGGCAGACTATGGCTACACCTTC
CAWSVSGADYGYTF
>.|.|TRBJ1-3|TRBV15
TGTGCCACCAGCCGCGGGGGAACTGGAAACACCATATATTTT
CATSRGGTGNTIYF
>.|.|TRBJ2-3|TRBV9
TGTGCCAGCAGCCCCCTCCGGGGTTCCACAGATACGCAGTATTTT
CASSPLRGSTDTQYF
>.|.|TRBJ1-1|TRBV2
TGTGCCAGCAGTGTGCGGGCTGCCACTGAAGCTTTCTTT
CASSVRAATEAFF
>.|.|TRBJ1-2|TRBV18
TGTGCCAGCTCACCATCGACGGGACTCTATGGCTACACCTTC
CASSPSTGLYGYTF
>.|once|TRBJ1-4|TRBV6-1
TGTGCCAGCAGTGAGTCGCGGCGGGGGGGAAAACTGTTTTTT
CASSESRRGGKLFF
>TRBD1|.|TRBJ1-2|TRBV6-5
TGTGCCAGCAGTTACTCGAGGACAGGGCAATCAGGCTACACCTTC
CASSYSRTGQSGYTF
>.|.|TRBJ2-7|TRBV12-2
TGTGCAAGTCGCTTCCTATCGCGGGGTCGGAGTCCCTACGAGCAGTACTTC
CASRFLSRGRSPYEQYF
>.|once|TRBJ1-1|TRBV29-1
TGCAGCGTTGCCCCGGTCGGGGGGGCTTTCTTT
CSVAPVGGAFF
>TRBD2|.|TRBJ2-7|TRBV13
TGTGCCAGCAGCTCGGGACTAGCGGGGGCCTACGAGCAGTACTTC
CASSSGLAGAYEQYF
>.|.|TRBJ1-5|TRBV27
TGTGCCAGCGGGTTCGACAAGGTCAATCAGCCCCAGCATTTT
CASGFDKVNQPQHF
>TRBD2|.|TRBJ2-7|TRBV6-5
TGTGCCAGCAGCGGTAGCGGGGCTTATTACGAGCAGTACTTC
CASSGSGAYYEQYF
>TRBD1|.|TRBJ1-2|TRBV7-2
TGTGCCAGCAGCGCGCGGACAGGGACTAACTATGGCTACACCTTC
CASSARTGTNYGYTF
>TRBD1|.|TRBJ1-1|TRBV2
TGTGCCAGCAGTTTCCAGGGGGCGGACACTGAAGCTTTCTTT
CASSFQGADTEAFF
>.|.|TRBJ2-3|TRBV18
TGTGCCAGCTCACCGTCCGCCGTAGCGACAGATACGCAGTATTTT
CASSPSAVATDTQYF
>TRBD1|few|TRBJ1-4|TRBV19
TGTGCCAGTAGTGACGACGGACAGGCGTTTAATGAAAAACTGTTTTTT
CASSDDGQAFNEKLFF
>.|.|TRBJ1-2|TRBV6-1
TGTGCCAGCAGTGATAGAAACTATGGCTACACCTTC
CASSDRNYGYTF
>.|.|TRBJ2-3|TRBV6-2/TRBV6-3
TGTGCCAGCAGTCCCCCAGTCACAGATACGCAGTATTTT
CASSPPVTDTQYF
>.|.|TRBJ2-7|TRBV12-3/TRBV12-4
TGTGCCAGCAGTCCCCCCTCGTACGAGCAGTACTTC
CASSPPSYEQYF
>.|.|TRBJ2-7|TRBV2
TGTGCCAGCTATGGCAGTCCCTACGAGCAGTACTTC
CASYGSPYEQYF
>.|.|TRBJ2-3|TRBV5-1
TGCGCCAGCAGCTTGGGACAGTCAGTTAATACGCAGTATTTT
CASSLGQSVNTQYF
>.|few|TRBJ2-1|TRBV6-2/TRBV6-3
TGTGCCAGCAGCCTAGTCCAGGGGTCTAGGGGGTACAATGAGCAGTTCTTC
CASSLVQGSRGYNEQFF